A selection of T cell receptor beta chains follows, all from one sample in a study of cytomegalovirus exposure and HLA in healthy donors. The data were produced by immunoSEQ multiplex PCR, yet TCRdb's version contains in-frame clones alone and is incomplete. This table holds more than 100,000 clones, about 73% found once. The sequencing input was PBMCs. The receptors shown here come from a woman in her twenties or thirties in good health and CMV-seropositive. CDR3s include the opening cysteine and the closing phenylalanine or tryptophan. A D gene is named only where the DNA matches it firmly. Some rows mark clone size as missing; the rest say once, few, many or name a class of expanded clone.

d_call: TRBD1
clone_size: .
j_call: TRBJ1-6
v_call: TRBV4-1
cdr3_aa: CASSQVGQKLNSPLHF
cdr3_nt: TGCGCCAGCAGCCAAGTGGGACAGAAGCTCAATTCACCCCTCCACTTT

d_call: TRBD2
clone_size: .
j_call: TRBJ2-5
v_call: TRBV7-8
cdr3_aa: CASSVHGGALQETQYF
cdr3_nt: TGTGCCAGCAGCGTCCACGGGGGGGCACTCCAAGAGACCCAGTACTTC

d_call: TRBD1
clone_size: once
j_call: TRBJ2-5
v_call: TRBV6-5
cdr3_aa: CASSYRGQGGETQYF
cdr3_nt: TGTGCCAGCAGTTACAGGGGGCAGGGCGGTGAGACCCAGTACTTC

d_call: TRBD1
clone_size: .
j_call: TRBJ2-7
v_call: TRBV15
cdr3_aa: CATSRAWDRGNYEQYF
cdr3_nt: TGTGCCACCAGCAGAGCTTGGGACAGGGGGAACTACGAGCAGTACTTC

d_call: TRBD1
clone_size: few
j_call: TRBJ2-7
v_call: TRBV19
cdr3_aa: CASSDRERYCEQYF
cdr3_nt: TGTGCCAGTAGTGACAGGGAGCGCTACTGCGAGCAGTACTTC

d_call: TRBD2
clone_size: .
j_call: TRBJ2-7
v_call: TRBV4-2
cdr3_aa: CASSQQAGVSYEQYF
cdr3_nt: TGTGCCAGCAGCCAACAAGCGGGGGTTTCTTACGAGCAGTACTTC

d_call: .
clone_size: .
j_call: TRBJ1-5
v_call: TRBV15
cdr3_aa: CATSRNGQNQPQHF
cdr3_nt: TGTGCCACCAGCAGAAATGGACAGAATCAGCCCCAGCATTTT

d_call: .
clone_size: once
j_call: TRBJ2-2
v_call: TRBV28
cdr3_aa: CASTEGGWTPGELFF
cdr3_nt: TGTGCCAGCACCGAGGGGGGGTGGACACCCGGGGAGCTGTTTTTT

d_call: .
clone_size: .
j_call: TRBJ2-2
v_call: TRBV7-7
cdr3_aa: CASSSGQRAGELFF
cdr3_nt: TGTGCCAGCAGCTCGGGACAGCGGGCCGGGGAGCTGTTTTTT

d_call: .
clone_size: .
j_call: TRBJ1-6
v_call: TRBV6-1
cdr3_aa: CASSEFDTYNSPLHF
cdr3_nt: TGTGCCAGCAGTGAATTTGACACATATAATTCACCCCTCCACTTT